One sample yielded the 7 T cell receptor beta chains listed below, sequenced in a study of blood T cell repertoires in COVID-19 (dated by TCRdb to the early 2020s). Library preparation employed the immunoSEQ multiplex PCR assay. TCRdb's version of the immuneACCESS table is confined to in-frame rearrangements and falls short of the full clone set. An unresolved V gene accounts for under half of the shortfall where checked; the remainder is of unknown origin. Counted in this sample were a few hundred thousand clones; roughly 86% of them appeared once. The ten top clones hold 3.6% of the sample. The sequencing sample was made of peripheral blood. These receptors came from a man between 18 and 29 years old with active or convalescent COVID-19.

This sequence joins TRBV5-1 and TRBJ2-7; 7 bases align to TRBD1. The CDR3 spans 15 residues. The trim removed 2 bases at V and 2 bases at J, leaving 7 bases unmatched. The germline V gene has CDR1 SGHRS and CDR2 YFSETQ. In DNA, the CDR3 is TGCGCCAGCAGCTTAGGGACAGTTAGACCCTACGAGCAGTACTTC. This sequence encodes CASSLGTVRPYEQYF.

This chain connects TRBV5-6 to TRBJ1-1; D remains unclear. CDR3 length: 13 residues. Trimming took 0 bases from V and 11 from J, leaving 14 bases between them. CDR1 is SGHDT, CDR2 YYEEEE, per germline. CDR3 protein: CASSLARSGEAFF. The CDR3 DNA follows: TGTGCCAGCAGCTTGGCCCGCTCCGGGGAGGCTTTCTTT. Supplemented by reference TRBV5-6 and TRBJ1-1, the full variable domain reads DAGVTQSPTHLIKTRGQQVTLRCSPKSGHDTVSWYQQALGQGPQFIFQYYEEEERQRGNFPDRFSGHQFPNYSSELNVNALLLGDSALYLCASSLARSGEAFFGQGTRLTVV.

The rearrangement joins TRBV6-5 to TRBJ1-2, with 12 bases matching TRBD1. Trimming took 6 bases from V and 8 from J; bases not matched to a gene: 7. The CDR3 loop spans 14 amino acids. Germline-derived CDR1 and CDR2 are MNHEY and SVGAGI. DNA of the CDR3: TGTGCCAGCAGGTCGGGACAGGGGGCCTCGGGCTACACCTTC. It yields the protein CASRSGQGASGYTF.

The V gene is TRBV29-1, the J gene TRBJ1-1; D gene unclear. Germline-derived CDR1 and CDR2 are SQVTM and ANQGSEA. The CDR3 consists of 10 residues. Trimming took 7 bases from V and 1 from J, leaving 4 bases between them. The CDR3 here is CSGANTEAFF. DNA for the CDR3: TGCAGCGGGGCGAACACTGAAGCTTTCTTT. Complete variable domain (other parts from reference TRBV29-1 and TRBJ1-1): SAVISQKPSRDICQRGTSLTIQCQVDSQVTMMFWYRQQPGQSLTLIATANQGSEATYESGFVIDKFPISRPNLTFSTLTVSNMSPEDSSIYLCSGANTEAFFGQGTRLTVV.

This CDR3 is CASSDSTSGSWEQFF. DNA of the CDR3: TGCGCCAGCAGCGATTCGACTAGCGGGAGTTGGGAGCAGTTCTTC. This chain uses TRBV5-1 with TRBJ2-1; 12 nucleotides align to TRBD2. Germline CDR1 SGHRS, CDR2 YFSETQ. CDR3 length: 15 amino acids. Germline trimming cut 4 bases from V and 10 bases from J; bases unmatched to any gene: 9.

The genes are TRBV9 and TRBJ1-2; D gene uncertain. The ends were cut back, 0 bases at V and 1 base at J, with 4 bases in the middle. The CDR3 sequence is 13 residues long. Germline CDR1 SGDLS, CDR2 YYNGEE. The CDR3 DNA is TGTGCCAGCAGCGTAGTGAGTAACTATGGCTACACCTTC. Encoded protein: CASSVVSNYGYTF.

V gene TRBV28 combines with J gene TRBJ1-5; 9 bases match TRBD1. This CDR3 comprises 15 residues. The V and J ends lost 7 bases and 4 bases, in that order; junction bases with no gene match: 8. Germline V gives CDR1 MDHEN, CDR2 SYDVKM. The CDR3 DNA reads TGTGCCAGCACCCCGGTCGGACAGGGGAATCAGCCCCAGCATTTT. Protein product: CASTPVGQGNQPQHF.